This TCR beta chain was profiled in a study of cytomegalovirus exposure and HLA in healthy donors. PCR amplification relied on 60 Vbeta primers (plus 13 Jbeta primers). Some clones are missing from TCRdb's copy, which holds only in-frame ones; the method was immunoSEQ multiplex PCR. The table lists some 150,000 clones, more than 75% of them singletons. This clone was observed a single time. The CDR3 totals 14 residues. Germline V gene data show CDR1 as SGHRS and CDR2 as YFSETQ. V lost 0 bases and J lost 7, with 13 bases in between. The chain employs TRBV5-1 and TRBJ1-1, with D possibly being TRBD1 (6 bases). The sample was PBMCs. The source is a man aged 18 to 30 in good health and CMV-seropositive. The CDR3, as DNA: TGCGCCAGCAGCTTGGGACAGGCTTTTAATGAAGCTTTCTTT. Translation: CASSLGQAFNEAFF.